The next 19 T cell receptor beta chains were all read from a single sample in a study of shared clonotypes between healthy human individuals. Some clones are missing from TCRdb's copy, which holds only in-frame ones; the method was immunoSEQ multiplex PCR. The sample has 1.5 million to 2.5 million clones; about 95% are singletons. The naive CD8 fraction comprised CD45RO-negative cells positively selected for CCR7 and excluded terminally differentiated effector memory CD45RA+ cells. The sample was naive CD8+ T cells sorted from blood. Receptor source: a man between 18 and 29 years old in good health.

CDR3 residues: CASSHRTSGDSYEQYF. The CDR3 region has the DNA TGCGCCAGCAGCCATCGGACTAGCGGGGACTCCTACGAGCAGTACTTC. J is TRBJ2-7 and V is TRBV4-1, with 12 bases aligning to TRBD2. V gave up 3 bases and J gave up 0 bases; unmatched junction bases: 3. The CDR3 is made up of 16 amino acids. Germline V gene lookup returns CDR1 MGHRA and CDR2 YSYEKL.

The chain links TRBV7-8 to TRBJ2-7, with D possibly matching TRBD1 (6 bases). Germline-derived CDR1 and CDR2 are SGHVS and FQNEAQ. The V gene lost 5 bases and the J gene lost 1 base, with 15 bases spanning the gap. The CDR3 is made up of 15 amino acids. DNA of the CDR3: TGTGCCAGCAGCGAAGTTCCAGGACAGTCCTACGAGCAGTACTTC. Translating it yields CASSEVPGQSYEQYF.

The sample holds one count of this clone. The chain links TRBV27 to TRBJ2-5; D could derive from TRBD1 or TRBD2 (5 bases each). The CDR3 is 13 residues long. V was trimmed by 5 bases and J by 5 bases, leaving 12 bases between them. Germline loops: CDR1 MNHEY, CDR2 SMNVEV (reference sequence). The DNA for the CDR3 is TGTGCCAGCAGTCCCCTGGGACGTGAGACCCAGTACTTC. It translates to CASSPLGRETQYF.

V usage is TRBV29-1 and J usage is TRBJ2-7; the match to TRBD2 covers 10 bases. Germline V lookup: CDR1 SQVTM, CDR2 ANQGSEA. The CDR3 length is 15 residues. The V gene end was trimmed by 0 bases and the J gene end by 4 bases; junction bases not matched to a gene: 6. The CDR3 sequence: CSVEELAGVGYEQYF. CDR3 bases: TGCAGCGTTGAAGAGCTAGCGGGAGTCGGGTACGAGCAGTACTTC.

This rearrangement joins TRBV25-1 to TRBJ2-7; D tentatively reads TRBD1 or TRBD2 (6 bases each). This CDR3 has 13 amino acids. Germline values: CDR1 MGHDK, CDR2 SYGVNS. The ends were cut back, 0 bases at V and 7 bases at J, with 10 bases in the middle. CDR3 protein: CASSEYGGGEQYF. For the CDR3, the DNA is TGTGCCAGCAGTGAATACGGGGGCGGTGAGCAGTACTTC.

The chain employs TRBV5-1 and TRBJ2-3; 7 bases are shared with TRBD2. Trimming removed 4 bases from V and 5 bases from J; junction bases left unmatched: 10. The CDR3 runs 15 residues. Germline V gives CDR1 SGHRS, CDR2 YFSETQ. Here the CDR3 reads CASSDLAAAGDTQYF. Written as DNA, the CDR3 is TGCGCCAGCAGCGATCTAGCGGCGGCGGGAGATACGCAGTATTTT. Full variable domain (rest looked up from reference TRBV5-1 and TRBJ2-3): KAGVTQTPRYLIKTRGQQVTLSCSPISGHRSVSWYQQTPGQGLQFLFEYFSETQRNKGNFPGRFSGRQFSNSRSEMNVSTLELGDSALYLCASSDLAAAGDTQYFGPGTRLTVL.

This chain uses TRBV7-9 with TRBJ2-7, with TRBD1 matching over 8 bases. There are 15 residues in the CDR3. Germline V gene data show CDR1 as SEHNR and CDR2 as FQNEAQ (reference sequence). J was trimmed by 3 bases and V by 5 bases; bases with no gene match: 9. The CDR3 region is CASSPRQGSNYEQYF. Written as DNA, the CDR3 is TGTGCCAGCAGCCCTAGACAGGGGTCTAACTACGAGCAGTACTTC.

The V call is TRBV5-6, the J call TRBJ1-1; D remains unclear. V lost 3 bases and J lost 4, with 10 bases in between. The CDR3 has 13 amino acids. Per the germline V gene, CDR1 is SGHDT and CDR2 is YYEEEE. The CDR3 here is CASSYDLSTEAFF. DNA of the CDR3: TGTGCCAGCAGCTACGATTTGAGCACTGAAGCTTTCTTT.

V is TRBV6-5 and J is TRBJ1-1; D possibly corresponds to TRBD1 (6 bases). Trimming took off 5 bases at V and 4 bases at J, with 17 bases between the two ends. The CDR3 extends over 15 amino acids. Germline CDR1 reads MNHEY; CDR2 reads SVGAGI. CDR3 sequence: CASSPLGGRFTEAFF. For the CDR3, the DNA is TGTGCCAGCAGTCCCCTGGGGGGCAGGTTCACTGAAGCTTTCTTT.

The chain carries TRBV9 and TRBJ1-2; 7 bases match TRBD1. CDR3 length equals 15 residues. Trimming at V came to 3 bases and at J to 5 bases, leaving 10 bases not matched to a gene. CDR1 and CDR2 from the germline V gene are SGDLS and YYNGEE. Here the CDR3 reads CASSGQGQSLYGYTF. CDR3 bases: TGTGCCAGCAGCGGACAGGGTCAAAGTCTGTATGGCTACACCTTC.

The chain employs TRBV4-1 and TRBJ2-2; D gene uncertain. This CDR3 comprises 14 residues. V was clipped by 5 bases and J by 4 bases, with 11 bases between them. CDR1 is MGHRA and CDR2 is YSYEKL in the germline V gene. CDR3 DNA sequence: TGCGCCAGCAGCTCCAGTACCGGCACCGGGGAGCTGTTTTTT. Translation gives CASSSSTGTGELFF.

The chain uses TRBV29-1 and TRBJ2-7; TRBD2 matches 9 bases. The CDR3 has 15 residues. The germline V gene has CDR1 SQVTM and CDR2 ANQGSEA. With 6 bases clipped from V and 2 bases from J, the junction kept 11 bases outside the gene matches. CDR3 region: CSVPVTSGNTYEQYF. Here the CDR3 DNA reads TGCAGCGTCCCCGTGACTAGCGGAAACACCTACGAGCAGTACTTC.

The chain's CDR3 is CAISEQALMPSYEQYF. The CDR3 DNA reads TGTGCCATCAGTGAGCAAGCCCTGATGCCTTCCTACGAGCAGTACTTC. The V and J genes are TRBV10-3 and TRBJ2-7, with D hard to call. Germline V gives CDR1 ENHRY, CDR2 SYGVKD. The CDR3 has 16 amino acids. Deletions cut 2 bases from V and 1 base from J, with 15 bases between.

Worth noting for this clone: Additional DNA sequences in this sample encode the identical CDR3. The V gene is TRBV5-4, the J gene TRBJ2-7, with 12 nucleotides matching TRBD2. Trimming cost V 4 bases and J 2 bases; bases outside gene matches: 1. Germline lookup yields CDR1 SGHNT and CDR2 YYREEE (reference sequence). The CDR3 runs 14 residues. CDR3: CASSGTSGPYEQYF. The CDR3 nucleotides are TGTGCCAGCAGCGGGACTAGCGGGCCCTACGAGCAGTACTTC.

A note on this clone: This specimen includes other DNA sequences encoding the same CDR3. This sequence joins TRBV29-1 and TRBJ1-1; no firm D call. Germline V gives CDR1 SQVTM, CDR2 ANQGSEA. CDR3 length: 11 residues. Trimming took 6 bases from V and 0 from J, leaving 5 bases between them. CDR3 nucleotide sequence: TGCAGCGTCGTAATGAACACTGAAGCTTTCTTT. This gives the protein CSVVMNTEAFF.

This rearrangement joins TRBV7-2 to TRBJ2-7, with a weak D call TRBD2 (5 bases). Germline lookup yields CDR1 SGHTA and CDR2 FQGNSA. V gave up 0 bases and J gave up 6 bases, with 12 bases separating them. This CDR3 is 14 amino acids long. The CDR3 sequence: CASSLADWASEQYF. CDR3 coding DNA: TGTGCCAGCAGCTTAGCGGACTGGGCCTCCGAGCAGTACTTC.

The rearrangement links TRBV9 to TRBJ2-3, with D possibly TRBD2 on 6 matching bases. Germline CDR1 reads SGDLS; CDR2 reads YYNGEE. CDR3 size: 12 residues. Trimming pared 4 bases from V and 6 bases from J, leaving 9 bases between. This chain's CDR3 is CASSLSGDTQYF. The DNA for the CDR3 is TGTGCCAGCAGCCTTAGCGGCGATACGCAGTATTTT.

The chain has TRBV10-1 and TRBJ2-1, with D perhaps TRBD1 (5 bases). The V and J ends lost 7 bases and 12 bases respectively, with 19 bases between them. Germline V lookup: CDR1 WNHNN, CDR2 SYGVQD (reference sequence). The CDR3 is made up of 13 amino acids. The DNA of the CDR3 is TGCGCCAGCATGTCCGCGGATTGGGGCAGGCAGTTCTTC. Residues: CASMSADWGRQFF.

A word on this clone: The same CDR3 arises from other DNA sequences in this sample as well. This sequence joins TRBV6-6 and TRBJ1-1; D may be TRBD1 (5 bases). The CDR3 is 11 residues long. V dropped 5 bases and J dropped 8 bases, with 9 bases sitting between them. From germline, CDR1 is MNHNY and CDR2 SVGAGI (reference sequence). The CDR3 nucleotides are TGTGCCAGCAGTCCCGGGACCGAAGCTTTCTTT. This encodes CASSPGTEAFF.